One T cell receptor beta chain is described in this entry. The sample is drawn from a study of blood T cell repertoires in COVID-19. Study-wide background: Sources were T cells, B-cell-depleted T cells, or PBMCs; the material itself was cDNA or gDNA.

Some clones are missing from TCRdb's copy, which holds only in-frame ones; the method was immunoSEQ multiplex PCR. The sample yields 40,000 to 60,000 clones, 65% to 85% seen once. CDR1 and CDR2 from the germline V gene are MNHEY and SMNVEV (reference sequence). V trimming: 3 bases; J trimming: 0 bases; junction bases outside the gene matches: 19. The CDR3 is 21 amino acids. This TCR was sampled from a man aged 50-60 years with active COVID-19. This chain uses TRBV27 with TRBJ2-3, with TRBD2 matching over 9 bases. Sequencing was carried out using peripheral blood. The CDR3 DNA is TGTGCCAGCAGTTTGATTCGCAGAACGAGCGGGGGGACCCTAAGCACAGATACGCAGTATTTT. Its translation is CASSLIRRTSGGTLSTDTQYF.